Presented here are 25 T cell receptor beta chains from one specimen sequenced in a study of cytomegalovirus exposure and HLA in healthy donors. The PCR used 60 Vbeta and 13 Jbeta primers. Libraries were prepared by immunoSEQ multiplex PCR; TCRdb keeps only in-frame clonotypes and omits some of them. Here the sample spans 200,000 to 250,000 clones, approximately 80% being singletons. The sample was PBMCs. All receptors derive from a male donor in good health and CMV-seronegative.

V usage is TRBV7-8 and J usage is TRBJ2-3; TRBD1 agrees at 9 bases. Germline assignment: CDR1 SGHVS and CDR2 FQNEAQ. The CDR3 is 17 amino acids. The J segment lost 6 bases and the V segment lost 0 bases, leaving 10 bases of the junction unmatched. The CDR3 region is CASSLAWGQGGSDTQYF. The CDR3 DNA follows: TGTGCCAGCAGCTTAGCGTGGGGACAGGGTGGGTCGGATACGCAGTATTTT.

The chain couples TRBV6-5 to TRBJ2-5; 9 bases map to TRBD1. V lost 6 bases, J lost 5 bases, and 10 bases stayed unmatched. From germline, CDR1 is MNHEY and CDR2 SVGAGI. The CDR3 has 15 amino acids. The CDR3 reads CASSSGQGLEETQYF. The CDR3 DNA reads TGTGCCAGCAGCTCGGGACAGGGACTGGAGGAGACCCAGTACTTC.

The CDR3 spells CASSLDSSGTGGETQYF. The CDR3 DNA is TGTGCCAGCAGCTTAGATTCTAGCGGGACGGGTGGTGAGACCCAGTACTTC. V usage is TRBV7-6 and J usage is TRBJ2-5, with 9 bases lining up with TRBD2. Germline loops: CDR1 SGHVS, CDR2 FNYEAQ. The CDR3 is 17 residues long. The junction had 11 bases not matched to a gene; V was cut back by 1 base and J by 5 bases.

The CDR3 region has the DNA TGTGCCAGCAGGGGGACAGGGTACAATGAGCAGTTCTTC. It translates to CASRGTGYNEQFF. The chain couples TRBV27 to TRBJ2-1; 9 bases are a match to TRBD1. The CDR3 length is 13 residues. Losses at the gene ends were 6 bases for V and 4 bases for J; bases not matched to a gene: 1. Per germline, CDR1 MNHEY and CDR2 SMNVEV (reference sequence).

This clone appeared a single time. DNA for the CDR3: TGCAGCGTAACCAGGGTGAACACTGAAGCTTTCTTT. It is translated as CSVTRVNTEAFF. The rearrangement links TRBV29-1 to TRBJ1-1; TRBD1 might be the D (5 bases). Germline-derived CDR1 and CDR2 are SQVTM and ANQGSEA. Trimming pared 6 bases from V and 0 bases from J, leaving 8 bases between. CDR3 length: 12 residues.

To note about this clone: Germline is not matched at one junction end, which may reflect a read error. The V call is TRBV6-5, the J call TRBJ2-2; D not resolved. The CDR3 runs to 15 residues. The germline gives CDR1 MNHEY, CDR2 SVGAGI. CDR3 region: CASRLHNKNAGELFF. DNA for the CDR3: TGTGCCAGCAGATTACATAACAAGAACGCCGGGGAGCTGTTTTTT.

This clone turned up a few times. The chain is built from TRBV7-9 and TRBJ2-7; no firm D call. Trimming shortened V by 6 bases and J by 4 bases, and 10 bases separated the two germline ends. The germline V gene has CDR1 SEHNR and CDR2 FQNEAQ (reference sequence). The length of the CDR3 is 12 residues. CDR3 region: CASSLPGYEQYF. In DNA, the CDR3 is TGTGCCAGCAGTCTCCCCGGGTACGAGCAGTACTTC.

As to this clone: Mismatch with germline at one junction end may stem from a read error. This rearrangement joins TRBV7-9 to TRBJ2-5, with TRBD2 identical over 8 bases. The V gene's germline CDR1 is SEHNR and CDR2 FQNEAQ (reference sequence). The CDR3 loop spans 16 amino acids. The CDR3 bases are TGTTCCAGCAGCTTTGATAAGACTAGCGACCAAGAGACCCAGTACTTC. It is translated as CSSSFDKTSDQETQYF.

Here the CDR3 DNA reads TGCGCCAGCAGCTTGGTGACAGGGGGCTACGAGCAGTACTTC. It encodes CASSLVTGGYEQYF. The chain carries TRBV5-1 and TRBJ2-7, with 9 bases lining up with TRBD1. The CDR3 length is 14 residues. Trimming took 0 bases from V and 3 from J; bases not matched to a gene: 1. Germline loops: CDR1 SGHRS, CDR2 YFSETQ.

This chain joins TRBV28 and TRBJ2-3; 7 bases line up with TRBD2. The V and J ends lost 8 bases and 5 bases, in that order; junction bases with no gene match: 16. The CDR3 extends over 16 amino acids. Germline CDR1 and CDR2: MDHEN and SYDVKM. The CDR3 spells CASGPSAGVGGDTQYF. The CDR3 region has the DNA TGTGCCAGCGGCCCTTCTGCGGGAGTGGGTGGAGATACGCAGTATTTT. Combining the CDR3 with reference TRBV28 and TRBJ2-3 gives the whole variable domain DVKVTQSSRYLVKRTGEKVFLECVQDMDHENMFWYRQDPGLGLRLIYFSYDVKMKEKGDIPEGYSVSREKKERFSLILESASTNQTSMYLCASGPSAGVGGDTQYFGPGTRLTVL.

This clone was found a few times. The chain combines TRBV6-4 with TRBJ2-5; 7 nucleotides agree with TRBD1. The ends lost 5 bases at V and 5 bases at J; junction bases unmatched: 2. Germline lookup yields CDR1 MRHNA and CDR2 SNTAGT. The CDR3 runs to 12 residues. CDR3 loop: CASSPRGETQYF. The CDR3 region has the DNA TGTGCCAGCAGTCCCAGGGGGGAGACCCAGTACTTC.

The chain employs TRBV7-3 and TRBJ2-1, with TRBD2 as a possible D gene (6 bases). Trimming removed 4 bases from V and 7 bases from J, with 14 bases in between. Germline V gene data show CDR1 as SGHTA and CDR2 as FQGTGA. The CDR3 has 14 residues. The CDR3 sequence is CASSSGLIFNEQFF. Written as DNA, the CDR3 is TGTGCCAGCAGCTCAGGACTAATCTTTAATGAGCAGTTCTTC.

The rearrangement joins TRBV28 to TRBJ1-4, with 8 bases fitting TRBD1. V was pared by 2 bases and J by 8 bases, with 16 bases of the junction left unmatched. CDR1 MDHEN and CDR2 SYDVKM come from the germline V gene. The CDR3 extends over 18 amino acids. The CDR3 reads CASSLKRPGQGAGEKLFF. In nucleotides, the CDR3 is TGTGCCAGCAGTTTAAAGCGTCCAGGGCAGGGGGCAGGGGAAAAACTGTTTTTT.

Comment on this clone: One end of the junction fails to match germline, which may point to a read error. The rearrangement links TRBV27 to TRBJ2-7, with 9 nucleotides matching TRBD2. Per germline, CDR1 MNHEY and CDR2 SMNVEV (reference sequence). This CDR3 region has 14 residues. The CDR3 spells CASSAGGPGYAQYF. The CDR3 coding sequence is TGTGCCAGCAGTGCGGGAGGGCCCGGATACGCGCAGTACTTC.

The V call is TRBV27, the J call TRBJ1-4; the D gene is possibly TRBD1 (6 bases). The CDR3 runs to 15 residues. Germline CDR1 reads MNHEY; CDR2 reads SMNVEV (reference sequence). With 3 bases removed from V and 5 bases from J, the gap between germline ends came to 13 bases. This chain's CDR3 is CASSFRGQGNEKLFF. In DNA form, the CDR3 reads TGTGCCAGCAGTTTTCGGGGCCAGGGGAATGAAAAACTGTTTTTT.

The chain combines TRBV29-1 with TRBJ2-1, with 8 positions matching TRBD2. V was clipped by 1 base and J by 2 bases; unmatched bases: 13. Germline loops: CDR1 SQVTM, CDR2 ANQGSEA. The CDR3 extends over 18 amino acids. This chain's CDR3 is CSVEAPGSGSRAYNEQFF. The CDR3 DNA reads TGCAGCGTTGAAGCCCCGGGGAGCGGGAGTAGGGCCTACAATGAGCAGTTCTTC.

The chain recombines TRBV5-1 with TRBJ1-3; D unclear. The CDR3 loop spans 15 amino acids. Germline-derived CDR1 and CDR2 are SGHRS and YFSETQ. V lost 0 bases, J lost 2 bases, and 9 bases lay in between. The CDR3 reads CASSLGVRPGNTIYF. Here the CDR3 DNA reads TGCGCCAGCAGCTTGGGGGTCAGGCCTGGAAACACCATATATTTT.

This clone has only a few counts. This rearrangement joins TRBV5-4 to TRBJ1-5; perhaps TRBD1 as D (6 bases). From germline, CDR1 is SGHNT and CDR2 YYREEE (reference sequence). V was cut by 4 bases and J by 6 bases, with 11 bases left in between. The CDR3 covers 13 residues. CDR3 amino acids: CASSQGGGQPQHF. The CDR3 DNA is TGTGCCAGCAGCCAAGGGGGTGGTCAGCCCCAGCATTTT.

The sample holds a few counts of this clone. For the CDR3, the DNA is TGTGCCAGCAGCGTACACAGGGGGAGTTCCGACGGCACTGAAGCTTTCTTT. Encoded protein: CASSVHRGSSDGTEAFF. J is TRBJ1-1 and V is TRBV9; 8 bases match TRBD1. The CDR3 sequence is 17 residues long. Germline V lookup: CDR1 SGDLS, CDR2 YYNGEE. Trimming took 1 base from V and 4 from J; bases not matched to a gene: 12.

CDR3 bases: TGTGCCAGCAGCTTAGGGGGTCGGGAGGCGGTGGAGACCCAGTACTTC. This encodes CASSLGGREAVETQYF. The V gene is TRBV7-7, the J gene TRBJ2-5; 7 positions match TRBD2. J gave up 5 bases and V 1 base, and 10 bases lay outside the gene matches. The CDR3 sequence is 16 residues long. Germline lookup yields CDR1 SSHAT and CDR2 FNYEAQ (reference sequence).

J is TRBJ2-3 and V is TRBV15, with D possibly matching TRBD1 (6 bases). The ends were cut back, 1 base at V and 2 bases at J, with 7 bases in the middle. This CDR3 region has 14 residues. Looked up from germline, CDR1 is LNHNV and CDR2 is YYDKDF (reference sequence). CDR3 in amino acids: CATSRGTDTDTQYF. CDR3 DNA: TGTGCCACCAGCAGAGGGACAGACACAGATACGCAGTATTTT.

The genes are TRBV5-1 and TRBJ2-5; a weak D match, TRBD1 (6 bases). The CDR3 runs to 15 residues. In germline, CDR1 is SGHRS, CDR2 YFSETQ. Deletions cut 1 base from V and 1 base from J, with 11 bases between. The CDR3 nucleotides are TGCGCCAGCAGCTTGCAGGGGCGGTTCCAAGAGACCCAGTACTTC. It is translated as CASSLQGRFQETQYF.

V usage is TRBV5-1 and J usage is TRBJ2-5; 8 bases are a match to TRBD1. The J call may be incorrect, as the DNA end agrees better with TRBJ2-7. This CDR3 has 14 amino acids. Germline loops: CDR1 SGHRS, CDR2 YFSETQ. For the CDR3, the DNA is TGCGCCAGCAACTCCCCAGGGGGCCTACGCGAGCAGTACTTC. It codes for CASNSPGGLREQYF.

This rearrangement joins TRBV4-2 to TRBJ2-2; D might be TRBD2 (6 bases). V lost 5 bases to trimming and J lost 8 bases, with 12 bases between them. CDR1 and CDR2 from the germline V gene are LGHNA and YNFKEQ. The CDR3 has 13 amino acids. The CDR3 here is CASSSLASGELFF. In nucleotides, the CDR3 is TGTGCCAGCAGCTCACTAGCTTCAGGGGAGCTGTTTTTT.

This chain links TRBV29-1 with TRBJ1-1; weak D call: TRBD1 (6 bases). This CDR3 region has 14 residues. V shed 1 base and J shed 5 bases, with 14 bases lying between them. In germline, CDR1 is SQVTM, CDR2 ANQGSEA. The CDR3 nucleotides read TGCAGCGTTGAAGCGCCGCAGGGGTGGACTGAAGCTTTCTTT. Protein sequence: CSVEAPQGWTEAFF.